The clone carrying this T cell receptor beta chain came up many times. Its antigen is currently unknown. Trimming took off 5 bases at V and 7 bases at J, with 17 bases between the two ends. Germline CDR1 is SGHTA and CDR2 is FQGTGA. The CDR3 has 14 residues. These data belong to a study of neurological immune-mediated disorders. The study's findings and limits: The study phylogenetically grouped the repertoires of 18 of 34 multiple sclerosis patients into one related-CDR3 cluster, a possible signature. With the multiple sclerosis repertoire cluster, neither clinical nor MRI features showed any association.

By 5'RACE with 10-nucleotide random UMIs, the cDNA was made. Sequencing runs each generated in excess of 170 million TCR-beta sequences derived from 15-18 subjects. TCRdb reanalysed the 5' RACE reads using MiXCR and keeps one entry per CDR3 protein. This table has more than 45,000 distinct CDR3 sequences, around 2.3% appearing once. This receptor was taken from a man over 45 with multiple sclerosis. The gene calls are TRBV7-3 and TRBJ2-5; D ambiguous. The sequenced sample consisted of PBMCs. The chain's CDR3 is CASSPSRASGTQYF. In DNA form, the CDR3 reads TGTGCCAGCAGCCCCTCTAGGGCCTCAGGGACCCAGTACTTC.